This TCR beta chain was profiled in a study of shared clonotypes between healthy human individuals. Study conclusions and caveats: Expectations were that clonotype sharing among donors would be affected by sequencing depth. Relative to their counterparts shared across all four donors, non-shared clonotypes exhibited diminished generation probabilities.

Of note for this clone: What it binds is unknown.

V lost 7 bases to trimming and J lost 0 bases, with 12 bases between them. CDR3 size: 14 residues. The germline V gene encodes CDR1 MNHEY and CDR2 SVGAGI. How the authors handled the data: There were no quality scores in the junction-only immunoSEQ sequences, so filtering differed. TCRdb keeps only in-frame clones here, not all; method: immunoSEQ multiplex PCR. Clone size and the V and J calls come from that table; the DNA yielded D and trimming. The sample carries roughly 1,100,000 clones, approximately 76% recorded once. This TCR derives from a man younger than 30 in good health. The specimen was memory CD4+ T cells sorted from blood. Subset here: CD45RA-negative fraction. The chain is built from TRBV6-5 and TRBJ1-2, with D uncertain. The CDR3 region is CASKPLASNYGYTF. Written as DNA, the CDR3 is TGTGCCAGCAAACCCCTGGCGTCTAACTATGGCTACACCTTC.